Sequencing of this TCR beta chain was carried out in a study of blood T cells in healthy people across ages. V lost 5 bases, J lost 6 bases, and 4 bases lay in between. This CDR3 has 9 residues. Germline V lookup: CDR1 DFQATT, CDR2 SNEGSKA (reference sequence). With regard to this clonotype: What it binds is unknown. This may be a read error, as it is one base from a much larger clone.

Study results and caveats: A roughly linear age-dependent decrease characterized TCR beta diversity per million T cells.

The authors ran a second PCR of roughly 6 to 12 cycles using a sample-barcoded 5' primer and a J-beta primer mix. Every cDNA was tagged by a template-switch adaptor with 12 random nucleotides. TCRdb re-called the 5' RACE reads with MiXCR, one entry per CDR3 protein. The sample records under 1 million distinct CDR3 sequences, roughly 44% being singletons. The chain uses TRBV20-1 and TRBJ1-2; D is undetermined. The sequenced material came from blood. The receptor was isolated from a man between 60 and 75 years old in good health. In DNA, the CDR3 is TGCAGTGCTGAGGATGGCTACACCTTC. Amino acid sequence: CSAEDGYTF.